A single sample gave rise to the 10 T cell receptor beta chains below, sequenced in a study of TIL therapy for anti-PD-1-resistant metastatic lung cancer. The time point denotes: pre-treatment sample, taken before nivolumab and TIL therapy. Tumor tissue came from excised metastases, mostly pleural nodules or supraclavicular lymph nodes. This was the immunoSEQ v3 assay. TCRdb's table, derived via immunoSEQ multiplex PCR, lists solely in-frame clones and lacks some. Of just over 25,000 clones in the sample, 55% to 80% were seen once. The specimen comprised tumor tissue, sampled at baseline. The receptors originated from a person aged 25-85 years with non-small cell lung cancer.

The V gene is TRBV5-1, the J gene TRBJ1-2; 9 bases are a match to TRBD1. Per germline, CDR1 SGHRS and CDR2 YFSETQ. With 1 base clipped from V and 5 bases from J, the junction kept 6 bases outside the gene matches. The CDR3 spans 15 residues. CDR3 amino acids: CASSLNPGQGYGYTF. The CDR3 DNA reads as TGCGCCAGCAGCTTGAACCCGGGACAGGGATATGGCTACACCTTC.

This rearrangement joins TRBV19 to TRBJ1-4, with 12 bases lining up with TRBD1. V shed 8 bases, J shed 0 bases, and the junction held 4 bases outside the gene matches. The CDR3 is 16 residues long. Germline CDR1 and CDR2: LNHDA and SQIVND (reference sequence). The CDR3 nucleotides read TGTGCCAGTCGGGACAGGGGGCCGGCAACTAATGAAAAACTGTTTTTT. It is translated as CASRDRGPATNEKLFF.

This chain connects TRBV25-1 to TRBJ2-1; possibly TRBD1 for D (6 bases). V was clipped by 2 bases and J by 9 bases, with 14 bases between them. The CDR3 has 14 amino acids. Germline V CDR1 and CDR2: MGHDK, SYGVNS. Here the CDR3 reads CASSEMGPRGEQFF. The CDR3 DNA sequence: TGTGCCAGCAGTGAAATGGGACCCAGGGGTGAGCAGTTCTTC.

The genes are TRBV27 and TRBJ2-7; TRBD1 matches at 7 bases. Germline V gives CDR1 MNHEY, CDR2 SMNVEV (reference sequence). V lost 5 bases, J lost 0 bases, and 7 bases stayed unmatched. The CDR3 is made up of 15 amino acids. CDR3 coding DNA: TGTGCCAGCAGTCCCCACAGGGGACCCTCCTACGAGCAGTACTTC. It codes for CASSPHRGPSYEQYF.

The DNA of the CDR3 is TGCGCCAGCAGCTCCGGGACTAGCGGGAAAGATACGCAGTATTTT. This translates into CASSSGTSGKDTQYF. V gene TRBV10-1 combines with J gene TRBJ2-3, with 13 bases aligning to TRBD2. The CDR3 sequence is 15 residues long. Trimming at V came to 6 bases and at J to 5 bases, leaving 5 bases not matched to a gene. Germline CDR1 and CDR2: WNHNN and SYGVQD (reference sequence).

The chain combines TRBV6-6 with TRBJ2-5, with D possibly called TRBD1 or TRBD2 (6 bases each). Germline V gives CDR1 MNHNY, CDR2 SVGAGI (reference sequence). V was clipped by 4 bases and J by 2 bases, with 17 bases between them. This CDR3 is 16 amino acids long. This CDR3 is CASSFTPGAAQETQYF. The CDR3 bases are TGTGCCAGCAGTTTCACGCCGGGGGCGGCGCAAGAGACCCAGTACTTC.

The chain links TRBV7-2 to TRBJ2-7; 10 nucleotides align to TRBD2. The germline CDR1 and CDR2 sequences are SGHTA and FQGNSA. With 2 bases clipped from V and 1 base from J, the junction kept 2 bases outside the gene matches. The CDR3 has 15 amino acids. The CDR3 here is CASSLSSGGSYEQYF. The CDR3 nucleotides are TGTGCCAGCAGCTTAAGTAGCGGGGGGTCCTACGAGCAGTACTTC.

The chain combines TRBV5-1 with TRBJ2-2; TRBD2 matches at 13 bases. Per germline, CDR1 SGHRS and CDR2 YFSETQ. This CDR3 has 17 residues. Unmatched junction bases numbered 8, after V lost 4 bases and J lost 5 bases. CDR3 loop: CASSPDGGLAGTGELFF. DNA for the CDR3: TGCGCCAGCAGCCCAGACGGGGGACTAGCGGGAACCGGGGAGCTGTTTTTT.

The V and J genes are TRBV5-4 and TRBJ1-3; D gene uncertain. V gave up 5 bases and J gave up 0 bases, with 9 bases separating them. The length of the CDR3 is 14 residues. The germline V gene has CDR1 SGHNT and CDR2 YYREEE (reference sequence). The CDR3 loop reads CASSRWSSGNTIYF. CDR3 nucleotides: TGTGCCAGCAGTCGTTGGAGCTCTGGAAACACCATATATTTT.

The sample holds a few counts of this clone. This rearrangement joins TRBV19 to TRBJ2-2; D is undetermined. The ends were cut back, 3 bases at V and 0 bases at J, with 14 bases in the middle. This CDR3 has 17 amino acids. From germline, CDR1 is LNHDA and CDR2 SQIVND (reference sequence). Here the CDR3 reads CASSIPLGFANTGELFF. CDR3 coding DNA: TGTGCCAGTAGTATCCCTCTGGGATTCGCGAACACCGGGGAGCTGTTTTTT.